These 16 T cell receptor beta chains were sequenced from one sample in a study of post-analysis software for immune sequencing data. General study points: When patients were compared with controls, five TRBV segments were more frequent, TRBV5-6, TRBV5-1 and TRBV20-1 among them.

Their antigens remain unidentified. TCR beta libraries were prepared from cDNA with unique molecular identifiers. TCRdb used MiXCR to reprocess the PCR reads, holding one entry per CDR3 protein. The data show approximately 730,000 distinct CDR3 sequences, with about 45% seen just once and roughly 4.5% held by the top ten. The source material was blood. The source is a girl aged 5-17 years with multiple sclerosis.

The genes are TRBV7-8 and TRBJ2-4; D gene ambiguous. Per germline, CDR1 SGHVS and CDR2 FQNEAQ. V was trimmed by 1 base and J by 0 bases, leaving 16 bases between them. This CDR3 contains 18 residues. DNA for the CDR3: TGTGCCAGCAGCTTAGACGGTCTGGAAACCCTAGCCAAAAACATTCAGTACTTC. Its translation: CASSLDGLETLAKNIQYF. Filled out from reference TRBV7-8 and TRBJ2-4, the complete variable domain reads GAGVSQSPRYKVAKRGQDVALRCDPISGHVSLFWYQQALGQGPEFLTYFQNEAQLDKSGLPSDRFFAERPEGSVSTLKIQRTQQEDSAVYLCASSLDGLETLAKNIQYFGAGTRLSVL.

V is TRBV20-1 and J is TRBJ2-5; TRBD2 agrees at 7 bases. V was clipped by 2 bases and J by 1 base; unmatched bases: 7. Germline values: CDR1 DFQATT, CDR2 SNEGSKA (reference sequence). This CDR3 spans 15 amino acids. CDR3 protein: CSARRASGTQETQYF. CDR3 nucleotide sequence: TGCAGTGCTAGAAGGGCTAGCGGTACCCAAGAGACCCAGTACTTC.

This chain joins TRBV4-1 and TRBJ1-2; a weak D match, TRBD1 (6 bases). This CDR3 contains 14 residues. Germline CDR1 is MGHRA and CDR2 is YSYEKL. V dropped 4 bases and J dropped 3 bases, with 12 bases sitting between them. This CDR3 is CASSPEQGYYGYTF. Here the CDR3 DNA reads TGCGCCAGCAGCCCAGAACAGGGATACTATGGCTACACCTTC.

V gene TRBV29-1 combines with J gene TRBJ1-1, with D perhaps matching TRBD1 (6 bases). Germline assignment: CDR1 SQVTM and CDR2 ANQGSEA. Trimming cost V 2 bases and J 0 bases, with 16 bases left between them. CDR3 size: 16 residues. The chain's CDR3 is CSVERARGAMNTEAFF. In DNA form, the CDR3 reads TGCAGCGTTGAAAGGGCCCGGGGGGCTATGAACACTGAAGCTTTCTTT.

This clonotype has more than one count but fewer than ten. CDR3 loop: CASRISGRGKTQYF. For the CDR3, the DNA is TGTGCCAGCAGAATTAGCGGGAGAGGAAAGACCCAGTACTTC. The chain has TRBV12-3 or TRBV12-4 and TRBJ2-5; 9 nucleotides agree with TRBD2. The CDR3 runs to 14 residues. J lost 6 bases, V lost 6 bases, and 8 bases had no gene match.

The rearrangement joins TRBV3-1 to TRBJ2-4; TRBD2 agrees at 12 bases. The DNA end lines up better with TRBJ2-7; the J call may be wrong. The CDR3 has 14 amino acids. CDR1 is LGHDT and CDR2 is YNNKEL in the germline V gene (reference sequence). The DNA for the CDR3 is TGTGCCAGCAGCCAGGTACTAGCGGGAGGCGAGCAGTACTTC. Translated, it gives CASSQVLAGGEQYF.

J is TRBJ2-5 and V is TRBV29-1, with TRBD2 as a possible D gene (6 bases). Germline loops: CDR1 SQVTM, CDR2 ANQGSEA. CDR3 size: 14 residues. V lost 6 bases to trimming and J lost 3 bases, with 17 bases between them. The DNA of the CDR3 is TGCAGCGTGGGCGGGACCGTCTGGGAAGAGACCCAGTACTTC. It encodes CSVGGTVWEETQYF. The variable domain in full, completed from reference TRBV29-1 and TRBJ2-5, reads SAVISQKPSRDICQRGTSLTIQCQVDSQVTMMFWYRQQPGQSLTLIATANQGSEATYESGFVIDKFPISRPNLTFSTLTVSNMSPEDSSIYLCSVGGTVWEETQYFGPGTRLLVL.

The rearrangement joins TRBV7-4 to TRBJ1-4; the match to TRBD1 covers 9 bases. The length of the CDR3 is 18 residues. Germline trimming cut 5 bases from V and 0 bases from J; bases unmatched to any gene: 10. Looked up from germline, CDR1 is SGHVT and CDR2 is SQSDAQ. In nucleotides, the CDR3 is TGTGCCAGCAGCCCCCGGGACAGGGTTCGGACAACTAATGAAAAACTGTTTTTT. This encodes CASSPRDRVRTTNEKLFF.

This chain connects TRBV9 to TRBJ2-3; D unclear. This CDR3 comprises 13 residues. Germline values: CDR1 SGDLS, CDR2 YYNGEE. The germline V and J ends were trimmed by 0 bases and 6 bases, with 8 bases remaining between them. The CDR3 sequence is CASSVESPDTQYF. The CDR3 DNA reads TGTGCCAGCAGCGTAGAATCCCCCGATACGCAGTATTTT.

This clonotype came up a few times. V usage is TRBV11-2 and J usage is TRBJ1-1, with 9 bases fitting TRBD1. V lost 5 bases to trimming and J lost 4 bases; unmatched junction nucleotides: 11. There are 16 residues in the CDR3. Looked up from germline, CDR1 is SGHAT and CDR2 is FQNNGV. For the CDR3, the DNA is TGTGCCAGCAGCCTAACAGGGGGCGCGATGAGCACTGAAGCTTTCTTT. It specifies CASSLTGGAMSTEAFF.

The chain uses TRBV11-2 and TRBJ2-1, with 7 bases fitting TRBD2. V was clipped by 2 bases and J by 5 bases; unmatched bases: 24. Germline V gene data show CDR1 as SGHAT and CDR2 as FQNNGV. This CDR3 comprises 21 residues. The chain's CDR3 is CASSLRPTLASQFTYNNEQFF. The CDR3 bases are TGTGCCAGCAGCTTAAGACCCACACTAGCGAGCCAGTTCACTTATAACAATGAGCAGTTCTTC.

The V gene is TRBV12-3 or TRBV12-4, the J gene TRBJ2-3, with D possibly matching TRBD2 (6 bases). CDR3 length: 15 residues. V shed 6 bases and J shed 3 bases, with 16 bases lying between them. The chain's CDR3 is CASRRSSEDTDTQYF. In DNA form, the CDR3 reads TGTGCCAGCAGGCGTTCTAGCGAGGATACAGATACGCAGTATTTT.

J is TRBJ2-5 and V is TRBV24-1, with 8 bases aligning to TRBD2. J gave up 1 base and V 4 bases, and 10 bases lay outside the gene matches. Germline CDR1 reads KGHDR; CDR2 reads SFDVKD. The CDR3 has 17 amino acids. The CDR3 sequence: CATSDSGLVGFQETQYF. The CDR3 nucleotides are TGTGCCACCAGTGACTCGGGACTAGTGGGATTCCAAGAGACCCAGTACTTC.

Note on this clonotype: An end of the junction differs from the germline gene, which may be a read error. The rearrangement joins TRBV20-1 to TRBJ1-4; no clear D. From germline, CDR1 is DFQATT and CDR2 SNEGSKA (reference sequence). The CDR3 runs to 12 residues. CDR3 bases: TGCAGTGCTATCCATCCAGATGAAAAACGGTTTTTT. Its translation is CSAIHPDEKRFF.

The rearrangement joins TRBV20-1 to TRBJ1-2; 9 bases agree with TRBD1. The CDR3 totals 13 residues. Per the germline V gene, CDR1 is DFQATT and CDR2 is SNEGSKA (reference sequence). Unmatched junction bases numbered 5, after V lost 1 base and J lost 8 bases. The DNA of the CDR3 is TGCAGTGCTAGAGGGACAGGGGAAGGCGGCTACACCTTC. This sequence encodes CSARGTGEGGYTF.

The CDR3, as DNA: TGTGCCAGCAGTTACGGAGGGGAGCCCTCCTACAATGAGCAGTTCTTC. It translates to CASSYGGEPSYNEQFF. The chain combines TRBV6-2 or TRBV6-3 with TRBJ2-1; tentative D call: TRBD2 (6 bases). Germline V gene lookup returns CDR1 MNHEY and CDR2 SVGEGT. V gave up 2 bases and J gave up 0 bases, with 11 bases separating them. CDR3 length: 16 amino acids.